Reported below is one T cell receptor (beta chain). CDR3 length: 18 residues. Germline CDR1 reads LNHDA; CDR2 reads SQIVND (reference sequence). Trimming at V came to 5 bases and at J to 4 bases, leaving 13 bases not matched to a gene. Residents of 24 US areas, aged roughly 18 to 89 years, made up the participants. This specimen comes from a study of blood T cell repertoires in COVID-19. Study in general: The United States, Italy and Spain provided the acute and convalescent COVID-19 samples. The analysed material was cDNA or gDNA that came from T cells, B-cell-depleted T cells, or PBMCs.

In the original processing: Scientists estimated how many nucleated cells there were by amplifying reference gene primers. Sequencing used immunoSEQ multiplex PCR; TCRdb keeps in-frame clones, though not all of them. V, J and clone size derive from that table, while D and trimming were established from the DNA sequence. The sample carries 200,000 to 250,000 clones, 80% to 90% recorded once. This clonotype was sampled from a woman aged 50 to 65 with acute COVID-19. The V gene is TRBV19, the J gene TRBJ2-5; 13 bases fit TRBD2. Sequenced: PBMCs or T cells enriched from blood (not recorded which). The CDR3 loop reads CASSELGLAGVRRETQYF. In DNA form, the CDR3 reads TGTGCCAGTAGTGAGCTCGGACTAGCGGGAGTACGGAGAGAGACCCAGTACTTC.